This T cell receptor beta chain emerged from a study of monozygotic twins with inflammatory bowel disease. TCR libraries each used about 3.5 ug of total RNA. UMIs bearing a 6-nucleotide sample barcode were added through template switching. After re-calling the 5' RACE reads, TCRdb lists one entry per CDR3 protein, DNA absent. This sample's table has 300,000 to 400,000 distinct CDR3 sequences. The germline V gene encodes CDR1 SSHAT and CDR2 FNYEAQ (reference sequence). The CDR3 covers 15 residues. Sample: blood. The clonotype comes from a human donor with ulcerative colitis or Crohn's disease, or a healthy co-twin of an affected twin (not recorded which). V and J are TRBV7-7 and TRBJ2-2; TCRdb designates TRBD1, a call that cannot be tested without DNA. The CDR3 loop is CASRTKGEGTGELFF.